Listed below are T cell receptor beta chains from one sample, sequenced in a study of blood T cell repertoires in COVID-19. The method was immunoSEQ multiplex PCR; TCRdb's version includes in-frame clones alone and lacks a portion of them. The sample consists of about 120,000 clones, approximately 83% of them appearing once. The sequenced material came from peripheral blood. The receptors come from a man aged 80 or over with acute or convalescent COVID-19. Each CDR3 is given without its conserved first and last residue. Fields, in order: clone size, V gene, J gene, CDR3 protein. Clone size is stated in some rows and not others, as once, few, many or a class when expanded.

clone_size: -
v_call: TRBV18
j_call: TRBJ2-6
cdr3_aa: ASSPVSGSSGANVLT

clone_size: -
v_call: TRBV5-1
j_call: TRBJ1-6
cdr3_aa: ASREQLYNSPLH

clone_size: -
v_call: TRBV20-1
j_call: TRBJ1-5
cdr3_aa: SASSVTGAGNQPQH

clone_size: once
v_call: TRBV6-5
j_call: TRBJ1-5
cdr3_aa: ASRVAKDNQPQH

clone_size: -
v_call: TRBV10-3
j_call: TRBJ2-3
cdr3_aa: AISEGGLATDTQY

clone_size: few
v_call: TRBV18
j_call: TRBJ2-2
cdr3_aa: ASSPPINSVATGELF

clone_size: once
v_call: TRBV15
j_call: TRBJ1-2
cdr3_aa: ATSRDLGHGGRYGYT

clone_size: -
v_call: TRBV15
j_call: TRBJ2-5
cdr3_aa: ATSIAGVETQY

clone_size: -
v_call: TRBV19
j_call: TRBJ1-2
cdr3_aa: ASSPDRDGYGYT

clone_size: few
v_call: TRBV6-2/TRBV6-3
j_call: TRBJ1-5
cdr3_aa: ASSYGGVGNQPQH

clone_size: -
v_call: TRBV7-2
j_call: TRBJ1-6
cdr3_aa: ASSLARTGVRSPLH

clone_size: -
v_call: TRBV5-4
j_call: TRBJ2-3
cdr3_aa: ASSLGGRPDTQY

clone_size: -
v_call: TRBV5-1
j_call: TRBJ2-3
cdr3_aa: ASSYGQGNTPRD

clone_size: -
v_call: TRBV12-5
j_call: TRBJ1-5
cdr3_aa: ASGFGGNQPQH

clone_size: once
v_call: TRBV10-3
j_call: TRBJ2-2
cdr3_aa: AISDSGPNTGELF

clone_size: -
v_call: TRBV7-2
j_call: TRBJ2-1
cdr3_aa: ASLWTGTSAYNEQF

clone_size: -
v_call: TRBV29-1
j_call: TRBJ2-7
cdr3_aa: SVQGNRDEQY

clone_size: -
v_call: TRBV5-1
j_call: TRBJ2-1
cdr3_aa: ASSSGGGAYNEQF

clone_size: -
v_call: TRBV19
j_call: TRBJ1-1
cdr3_aa: ASSPGQGQNTEAF

clone_size: -
v_call: TRBV3-1/TRBV3-2
j_call: TRBJ1-2
cdr3_aa: ASKDRADYGYT

clone_size: -
v_call: TRBV30
j_call: TRBJ1-1
cdr3_aa: AWSRTGGTEAF

clone_size: few
v_call: TRBV7-9
j_call: TRBJ2-7
cdr3_aa: ASSYGTATYEQY

clone_size: -
v_call: TRBV21-1
j_call: TRBJ1-2
cdr3_aa: ASSKAGSRGRYGYT

clone_size: once
v_call: TRBV10-3
j_call: TRBJ1-2
cdr3_aa: ATTIRDRGDGGYT

clone_size: few
v_call: TRBV11-3
j_call: TRBJ2-1
cdr3_aa: ASSPDTSEQF